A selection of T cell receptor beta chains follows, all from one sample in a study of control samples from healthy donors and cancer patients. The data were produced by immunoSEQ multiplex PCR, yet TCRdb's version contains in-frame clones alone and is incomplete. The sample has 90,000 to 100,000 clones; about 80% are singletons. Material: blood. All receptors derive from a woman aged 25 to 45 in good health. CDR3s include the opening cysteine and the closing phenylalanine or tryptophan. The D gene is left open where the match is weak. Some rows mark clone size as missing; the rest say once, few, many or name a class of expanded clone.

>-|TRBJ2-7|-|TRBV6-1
TGTGCCAGCAGTGAAATAGCCCGGGGCGGGTACGAGCAGTACTTC
CASSEIARGGYEQYF
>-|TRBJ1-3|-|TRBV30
TGTGCCTGGAGTGTTAGCCAATCTGGAAACACCATATATTTT
CAWSVSQSGNTIYF
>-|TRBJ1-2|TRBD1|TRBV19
TGTGCCAGTACCCGAGATGTCGGGGGGACAGGCTATGGCTACACCTTC
CASTRDVGGTGYGYTF
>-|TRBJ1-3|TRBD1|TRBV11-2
TGTGCCAGCAGCTTGGACAGGGCTGGAAACACCATATATTTT
CASSLDRAGNTIYF
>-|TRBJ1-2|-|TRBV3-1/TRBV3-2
TGTGCCAGCAGCCAAGACGTCTATGGCTACACCTTC
CASSQDVYGYTF
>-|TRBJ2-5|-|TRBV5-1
TGCGCCAGCAGCCCGGGACCCTTCCAAGAGACCCAGTACTTC
CASSPGPFQETQYF
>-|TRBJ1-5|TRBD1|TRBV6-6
TGTGCCAGCAGTTACCTAGGGGGCCTCAATCAGCCCCAGCATTTT
CASSYLGGLNQPQHF
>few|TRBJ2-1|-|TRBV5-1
TGCGCCAGCAGCTTGAACTCCGGGACCTACAATGAGCAGTTCTTC
CASSLNSGTYNEQFF
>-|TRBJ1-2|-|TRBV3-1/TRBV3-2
TGTGCCAGCAGCCAAGATATAACAGGCAACTATGGCTACACCTTC
CASSQDITGNYGYTF
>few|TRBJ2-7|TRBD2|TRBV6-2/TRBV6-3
TGTGCCAGCAGCTCCGGGACTAGAGCTTCCGAGCAGTACTTC
CASSSGTRASEQYF
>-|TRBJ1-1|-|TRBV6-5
TGTGCCAGCAGACCTAGACCCAGCGCTGAAGCTTTCTTT
CASRPRPSAEAFF
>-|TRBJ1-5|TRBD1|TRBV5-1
TGCGCCAGCAGCCCCGGGGACAGGTTTAATCAGCCCCAGCATTTT
CASSPGDRFNQPQHF
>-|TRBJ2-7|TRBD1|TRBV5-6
TGTGCCAGTTCCGGGACAGAGGACACCGAGCAGTACTTC
CASSGTEDTEQYF
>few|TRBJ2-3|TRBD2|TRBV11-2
TGTGCCAGCAGCTTAGGAGCGGGGGGGAGCACAGATACGCAGTATTTT
CASSLGAGGSTDTQYF
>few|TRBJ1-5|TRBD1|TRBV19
TGTGCCAGCTGCTCCGGGACAGGGGTTCAGCCCCAGCATTTT
CASCSGTGVQPQHF
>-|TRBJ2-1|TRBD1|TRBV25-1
TGTGCCAGCAGTGGGTACTTTAACAGGGGCGACAATGAGCAGTTCTTC
CASSGYFNRGDNEQFF
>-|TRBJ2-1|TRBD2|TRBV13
TGTGCCAGCAGCAATACCGGGACTAGCGGGTGGAATGAGCAGTTCTTC
CASSNTGTSGWNEQFF
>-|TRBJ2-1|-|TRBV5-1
TGCGCCAGCAGCCATGGGGGAACAGGGACACAGAATGAGCAGTTCTTC
CASSHGGTGTQNEQFF
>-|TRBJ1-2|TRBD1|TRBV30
TGTGCCTGGAGTGGGGGACAGCTCGGCTACACCTTC
CAWSGGQLGYTF
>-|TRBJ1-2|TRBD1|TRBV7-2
TGTGCCAGCAGCTTATATGCGACAGGGAAATACCGCTACACCTTC
CASSLYATGKYRYTF
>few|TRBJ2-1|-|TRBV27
TGTGCCAGCAGTTCAGGGAACAGGGTCCATGAGCAGTTCTTC
CASSSGNRVHEQFF
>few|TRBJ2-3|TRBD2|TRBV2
TGTGCCAGCAGTGATAAGGGGACTAGCGAGATAAGGGTTGGCACAGATACGCAGTATTTT
CASSDKGTSEIRVGTDTQYF
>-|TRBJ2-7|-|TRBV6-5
TGTGCCAGCAGTATCACAGGGTTCGAGCAGTACTTC
CASSITGFEQYF
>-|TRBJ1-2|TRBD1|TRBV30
TGTGCCTGGAGCCCCCAGCAGGGGGCAGTCCCACTACTAGGCTACACCTTC
CAWSPQQGAVPLLGYTF
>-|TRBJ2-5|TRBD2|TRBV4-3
TGCGCCAGCAGCCAAGGACTAGCGGGCGGAGAAGAGACCCAGTACTTC
CASSQGLAGGEETQYF
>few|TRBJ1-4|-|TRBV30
TGTGCCTGGAACCAAAGAGCGGGTGCTAATGAAAAACTGTTTTTT
CAWNQRAGANEKLFF
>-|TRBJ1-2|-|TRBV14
TGTGCCAGCAGCCAAGATCTCGGGGGGAACTATGGCTACACCTTC
CASSQDLGGNYGYTF
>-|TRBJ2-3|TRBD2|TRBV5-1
TGCGCCAGCAGCCCCTTGCGGGGGGTGGCAGATACGCAGTATTTT
CASSPLRGVADTQYF
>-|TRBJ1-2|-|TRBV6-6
TGTGCCAGCACCCAAGGGGACATCTATGGCTACACCTTC
CASTQGDIYGYTF
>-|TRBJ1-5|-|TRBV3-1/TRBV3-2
TGTGCCAGCAGCCAAGGGGTGGCGGACAATCAGCCCCAGCATTTT
CASSQGVADNQPQHF
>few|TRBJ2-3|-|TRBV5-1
TGCGCCAGCAACGGGGGCCTTAGCACAGATACGCAGTATTTT
CASNGGLSTDTQYF
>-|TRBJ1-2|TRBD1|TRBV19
TGTGCCAGTAGTCCTGGACAGGGAGGCTATGGCTACACCTTC
CASSPGQGGYGYTF
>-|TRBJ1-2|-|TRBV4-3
TGCGCCAGCAGCCCCACAGGGACTCCCGGGAATGGCTACACCTTC
CASSPTGTPGNGYTF
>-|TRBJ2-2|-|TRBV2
TGTGCCAGCAGTGAAACCCCGTCGAACACCGGGGAGCTGTTTTTT
CASSETPSNTGELFF
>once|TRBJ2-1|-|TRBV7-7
TGTGCTAGCAGCCCCCGGGACGGGTACAATGAGCAGTTCTTC
CASSPRDGYNEQFF
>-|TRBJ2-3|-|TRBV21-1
TGTGCCAGCAGCAAAATCAGCGGGGCGATAACTAGCACAGATACGCAGTATTTT
CASSKISGAITSTDTQYF
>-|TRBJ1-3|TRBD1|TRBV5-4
TGTGCCAGCAGCTTGAGGACAGGGGTACGAGGAAACACCATATATTTT
CASSLRTGVRGNTIYF
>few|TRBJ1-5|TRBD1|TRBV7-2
TGTGCCAGCAGCACGGGACAGGGGTACAATCAGCCCCAGCATTTT
CASSTGQGYNQPQHF
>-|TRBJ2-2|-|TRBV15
TGTGCCACCAGCAGAGGGACCGCGGACACCGGGGAGCTGTTTTTT
CATSRGTADTGELFF